The rows below give T cell receptor beta chains drawn from one sample of a study of siplizumab effects on memory and regulatory T cells. Sequencing used immunoSEQ multiplex PCR; TCRdb keeps in-frame clones, though not all of them. The repertoire consists of some 80,000 clones, with 85% to 95% occurring once and the leading ten covering around a sixth. Sequencing used CD8+ T cells sorted from blood. All receptors derive from a human donor in good health. CDR3s include the opening cysteine and the closing phenylalanine or tryptophan.

TRBV15,CATSRDFGVANEQFF
TRBV27,CASSSPSLSYEQYF
TRBV11-2,CASSPGLAGVETQYF
TRBV28,CASTMRGDLVSYGYTF
TRBV4-1,CASSQGSFAGELFF
TRBV5-8,CASSFPLDRPYEQYF
TRBV29-1,CSVVGLAGIGKNIQYF
TRBV2,CASSDVGGASDNEQFF
TRBV19,CASSVTSGSLYTGELFF
TRBV6-5,CASSYGGSPEVFF
TRBV27,CASSLSSEGVGELFF
TRBV2,CASSEFRGTGVYTEAFF
TRBV7-2,CASSLEGTGGTTEAFF
TRBV9,CASSAAGGGGITDTQYF
TRBV11-3,CASSLGPGATEAFF
TRBV27,CASSLSSYTEAFF
TRBV7-6,CALRGDSSVLTF
TRBV27,CASSSGSSYEQYF
TRBV27,CASSLSGLAGGPPNTGELFF
TRBV5-1,CASSPRSETEAFF
TRBV7-3,CASSYEPSSAYNEQFF
TRBV7-6,CASSPGGRGDTGELFF
TRBV7-9,CASSLDSPKPHEQFF
TRBV2,CASGPGGGPNTGELFF
TRBV9,CASSETSPDTQYF
TRBV27,CASSLSERLIDYNEQFF
TRBV27,CASSSLTQGSPNYGYTF
TRBV7-8,CASSLSHQGRTRSYNEQFF